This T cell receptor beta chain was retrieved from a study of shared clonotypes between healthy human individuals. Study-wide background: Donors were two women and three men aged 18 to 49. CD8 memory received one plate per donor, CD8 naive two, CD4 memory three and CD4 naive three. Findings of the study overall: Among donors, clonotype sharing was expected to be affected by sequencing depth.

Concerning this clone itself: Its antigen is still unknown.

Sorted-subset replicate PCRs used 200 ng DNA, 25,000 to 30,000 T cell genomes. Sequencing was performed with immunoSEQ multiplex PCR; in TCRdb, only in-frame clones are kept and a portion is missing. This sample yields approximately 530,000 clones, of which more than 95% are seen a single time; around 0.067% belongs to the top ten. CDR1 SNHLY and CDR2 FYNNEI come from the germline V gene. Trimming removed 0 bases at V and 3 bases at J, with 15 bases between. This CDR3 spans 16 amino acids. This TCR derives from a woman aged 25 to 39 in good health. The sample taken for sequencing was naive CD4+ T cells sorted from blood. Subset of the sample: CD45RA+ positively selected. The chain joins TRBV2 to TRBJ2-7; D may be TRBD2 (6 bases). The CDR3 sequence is CASSEAISGVRYEQYF. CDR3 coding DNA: TGTGCCAGCAGTGAAGCAATATCGGGGGTTCGCTACGAGCAGTACTTC.